The 10 T cell receptor beta chains below all came from one sample that was sequenced in a study of blood T cell repertoires in COVID-19. TCRdb's table, derived via immunoSEQ multiplex PCR, lists solely in-frame clones and lacks some. The data hold 200,000 to 300,000 clones, with roughly 85% observed a single time. Sequenced sample: PBMCs or T cells enriched from blood (not recorded which). These receptors originate from a woman in her 40s who had been exposed to COVID-19.

The chain is built from TRBV5-1 and TRBJ2-3; 7 nucleotides agree with TRBD1. The junction had 6 bases not matched to a gene; V was cut back by 2 bases and J by 0 bases. The germline V gene encodes CDR1 SGHRS and CDR2 YFSETQ. This CDR3 is built from 16 residues. The chain's CDR3 is CASSLYRTGSTDTQYF. DNA of the CDR3: TGCGCCAGCAGCTTATACCGGACAGGTAGCACAGATACGCAGTATTTT. Variable domain in full (rest from reference TRBV5-1 and TRBJ2-3): KAGVTQTPRYLIKTRGQQVTLSCSPISGHRSVSWYQQTPGQGLQFLFEYFSETQRNKGNFPGRFSGRQFSNSRSEMNVSTLELGDSALYLCASSLYRTGSTDTQYFGPGTRLTVL.

Only one count was recorded for this clone. The chain carries TRBV7-3 and TRBJ2-1, with TRBD2 identical over 11 bases. The CDR3 loop spans 16 amino acids. The germline gives CDR1 SGHTA, CDR2 FQGTGA. Trimming took 4 bases from V and 4 from J; bases not matched to a gene: 6. In DNA form, the CDR3 reads TGTGCCAGCAGCTCCGCCGGGACTAGCGGTTACAATGAGCAGTTCTTC. The encoded protein is CASSSAGTSGYNEQFF.

Notes on this clone: The sample holds other DNA sequences that translate to the same CDR3. This sequence joins TRBV24-1 and TRBJ1-2, with D perhaps matching TRBD1 (6 bases). V shed 4 bases and J shed 4 bases, with 6 bases lying between them. The CDR3 totals 12 residues. The germline gives CDR1 KGHDR, CDR2 SFDVKD. The CDR3 bases are TGTGCCACCAGTGAAGGGGGCTATGGCTACACCTTC. Encoded protein: CATSEGGYGYTF.

The chain employs TRBV30 and TRBJ2-5, with D unresolved. The CDR3 is 15 amino acids. With 0 bases removed from V and 5 bases from J, the gap between germline ends came to 16 bases. Germline V CDR1 and CDR2: GTSNPN, SVGIG (reference sequence). CDR3 amino acids: CAWSVRRAPAETQYF. CDR3 nucleotide sequence: TGTGCCTGGAGTGTACGTAGAGCCCCCGCGGAGACCCAGTACTTC.

The chain employs TRBV5-1 and TRBJ1-2; 9 nucleotides align to TRBD1. The CDR3 has 15 amino acids. The ends lost 1 base at V and 7 bases at J; junction bases unmatched: 8. CDR1 SGHRS and CDR2 YFSETQ come from the germline V gene. CDR3 loop: CASSLTGGEGIGYTF. In nucleotides, the CDR3 is TGCGCCAGCAGCTTGACAGGGGGCGAGGGTATTGGCTACACCTTC.

The CDR3 DNA reads TGTGCCAGCAGCCGAGACGGACTAGCGGAAGAGACCCAGTACTTC. Amino acids: CASSRDGLAEETQYF. The gene calls are TRBV3-1 (or the pseudogene TRBV3-2) and TRBJ2-5; 10 nucleotides line up with TRBD2. The CDR3 length is 15 residues. CDR1 is LGHDT, CDR2 YNNKEL, per germline (reference sequence). The junction had 5 bases not matched to a gene; V was cut back by 4 bases and J by 3 bases.

This clone was observed a single time. The CDR3 coding sequence is TGTGCCAGCTCCGGGACAGGTAGCAGGGAGCTGTTTTTT. Encoded protein: CASSGTGSRELFF. V usage is TRBV27 and J usage is TRBJ2-2; 8 bases map to TRBD1. The CDR3 runs to 13 residues. Germline-derived CDR1 and CDR2 are MNHEY and SMNVEV (reference sequence). The ends lost 8 bases at V and 9 bases at J; junction bases unmatched: 8.

V gene TRBV15 combines with J gene TRBJ2-1; perhaps TRBD2 as D (5 bases). The CDR3 loop spans 14 amino acids. V was clipped by 2 bases and J by 4 bases, with 9 bases between them. CDR1 and CDR2 from the germline V gene are LNHNV and YYDKDF (reference sequence). The CDR3 loop reads CATSRSGNYNEQFF. In nucleotides, the CDR3 is TGTGCCACCAGCAGATCGGGGAATTACAATGAGCAGTTCTTC. The whole variable domain, filled in from reference TRBV15 and TRBJ2-1, reads DAMVIQNPRYQVTQFGKPVTLSCSQTLNHNVMYWYQQKSSQAPKLLFHYYDKDFNNEADTPDNFQSRRPNTSFCFLDIRSPGLGDTAMYLCATSRSGNYNEQFFGPGTRLTVL.

V gene TRBV3-1 (or the pseudogene TRBV3-2) combines with J gene TRBJ2-3; 8 bases agree with TRBD2. The CDR3 runs to 15 residues. Germline CDR1 is LGHDT and CDR2 is YNNKEL (reference sequence). V lost 3 bases, J lost 6 bases, and 8 bases stayed unmatched. The CDR3 sequence: CASSHSSGGRDTQYF. The CDR3 coding sequence is TGTGCCAGCAGCCATTCGAGCGGGGGAAGGGATACGCAGTATTTT.

The J gene is TRBJ1-3, the V gene TRBV28; a possible D gene is TRBD1 (6 bases). The length of the CDR3 is 15 residues. From germline, CDR1 is MDHEN and CDR2 SYDVKM. Trimming left V 0 bases short and J 4 bases short, with 10 bases between. The CDR3 here is CASSLWGGRGNTIYF. As DNA, the CDR3 is TGTGCCAGCAGTTTATGGGGGGGGCGGGGAAACACCATATATTTT.